Listed below are T cell receptor beta chains from one sample, sequenced in a study of shared clonotypes between healthy human individuals. Generated by immunoSEQ multiplex PCR, the TCRdb table keeps only in-frame clones and is missing some. This sample carries around 750,000 clones, around 67% of them seen once, and the ten largest clones take less than 2%. The sequencing input was memory CD4+ T cells sorted from blood. Source of these receptors: a woman aged 25 to 39 in good health. The conserved cysteine and the conserved F or W are not part of the CDR3 here.

>TRBV5-5|TRBJ1-1
ASSLAGTGAVEAF
>TRBV4-1|TRBJ2-1
ASSQIAGAYNEQF
>TRBV6-1|TRBJ1-1
ASRLTGKDTEAF
>TRBV27|TRBJ2-1
ASSLRLAVDNEQF
>TRBV19|TRBJ2-5
ASSRGAQETQY
>TRBV7-8|TRBJ1-1
ASSLVQDTEAF
>TRBV4-2|TRBJ2-1
ASSQGLGLAGSNEQF
>TRBV5-6|TRBJ2-3
ASTIWADTQY
>TRBV15|TRBJ2-1
ATSRGSRIAGGNEQF
>TRBV19|TRBJ2-1
ASRRSGRAVGYNEQF
>TRBV28|TRBJ1-5
ASSFLGNQPQH
>TRBV11-2|TRBJ2-5
ASSFGPSETQY
>TRBV7-7|TRBJ1-2
ASSLLDRVFLSLGYT
>TRBV7-9|TRBJ2-2
ASSSRDLNTGELF
>TRBV5-1|TRBJ2-5
ASSLGSVRETQY
>TRBV2|TRBJ1-5
ASSDTGYYQPQH
>TRBV28|TRBJ1-5
ASSLPGGRNQPQH
>TRBV5-4|TRBJ2-1
ASSLDQGGSYNEQF
>TRBV5-4|TRBJ2-1
ASSLGTSGNFYNEQF
>TRBV29-1|TRBJ2-3
SGHPGTGSTDTQY